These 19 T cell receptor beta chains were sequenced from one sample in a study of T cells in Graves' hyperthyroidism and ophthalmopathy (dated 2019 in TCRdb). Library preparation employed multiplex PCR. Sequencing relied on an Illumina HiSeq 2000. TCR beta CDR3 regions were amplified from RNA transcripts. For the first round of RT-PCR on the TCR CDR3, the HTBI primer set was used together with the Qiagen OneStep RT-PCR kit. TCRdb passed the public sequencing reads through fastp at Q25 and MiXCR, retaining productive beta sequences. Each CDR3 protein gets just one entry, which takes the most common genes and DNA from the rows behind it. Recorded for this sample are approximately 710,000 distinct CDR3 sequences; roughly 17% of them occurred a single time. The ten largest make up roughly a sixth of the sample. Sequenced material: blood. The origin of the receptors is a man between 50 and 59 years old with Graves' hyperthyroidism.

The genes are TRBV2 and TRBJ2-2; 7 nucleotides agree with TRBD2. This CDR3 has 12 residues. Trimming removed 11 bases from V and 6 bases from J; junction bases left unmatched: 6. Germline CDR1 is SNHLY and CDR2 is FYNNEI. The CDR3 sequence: CAGGGGSGELFF. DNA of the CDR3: TGTGCCGGAGGCGGGGGATCCGGGGAGCTGTTTTTT.

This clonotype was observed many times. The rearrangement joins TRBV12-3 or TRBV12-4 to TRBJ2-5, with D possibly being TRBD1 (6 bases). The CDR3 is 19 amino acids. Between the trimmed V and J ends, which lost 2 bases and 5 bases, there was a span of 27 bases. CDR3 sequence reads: CASSLSQRDIFFPGETQYF. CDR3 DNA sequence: TGTGCCAGCAGTTTATCGCAACGGGACATATTTTTCCCGGGGGAGACCCAGTACTTC.

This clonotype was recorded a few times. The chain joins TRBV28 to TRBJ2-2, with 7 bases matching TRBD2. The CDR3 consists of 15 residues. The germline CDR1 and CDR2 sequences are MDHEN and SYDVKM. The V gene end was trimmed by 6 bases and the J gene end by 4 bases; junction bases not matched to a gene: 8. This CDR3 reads CASRGSLAGTGELFF. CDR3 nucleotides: TGTGCCAGCAGGGGGTCCTTAGCGGGCACCGGGGAGCTGTTTTTT.

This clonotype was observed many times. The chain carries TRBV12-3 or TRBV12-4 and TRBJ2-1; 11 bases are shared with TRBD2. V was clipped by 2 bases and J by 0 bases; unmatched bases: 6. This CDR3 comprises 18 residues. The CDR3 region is CASSLRASGRISYNEQFF. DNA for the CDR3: TGTGCCAGCAGTTTAAGGGCTAGCGGGAGGATCTCCTACAATGAGCAGTTCTTC.

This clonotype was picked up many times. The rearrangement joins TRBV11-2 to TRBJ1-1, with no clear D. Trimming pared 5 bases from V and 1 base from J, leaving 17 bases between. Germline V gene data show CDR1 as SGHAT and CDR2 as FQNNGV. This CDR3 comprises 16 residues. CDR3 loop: CASSRILGITNTEAFF. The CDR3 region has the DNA TGTGCCAGCAGCCGGATACTGGGGATAACGAACACTGAAGCTTTCTTT. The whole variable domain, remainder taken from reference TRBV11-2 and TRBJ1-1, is EAGVAQSPRYKIIEKRQSVAFWCNPISGHATLYWYQQILGQGPKLLIQFQNNGVVDDSQLPKDRFSAERLKGVDSTLKIQPAKLEDSAVYLCASSRILGITNTEAFFGQGTRLTVV.

Here the CDR3 DNA reads TGTGCCAGCTCACCACAGGCGCGCGCCGTGGCCAATCAGCCCCAGCATTTT. It specifies CASSPQARAVANQPQHF. The rearrangement uses TRBV18 and TRBJ1-5; unclear D gene. Looked up from germline, CDR1 is KGHSH and CDR2 is LQKENI. V was cut by 1 base and J by 3 bases, with 16 bases left in between. This CDR3 comprises 17 residues.

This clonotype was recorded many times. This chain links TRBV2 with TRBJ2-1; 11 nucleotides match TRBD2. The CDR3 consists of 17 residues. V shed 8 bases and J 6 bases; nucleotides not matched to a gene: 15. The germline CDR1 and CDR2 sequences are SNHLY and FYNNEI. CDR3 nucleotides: TGTGCCAGCGGGGGACTAGCGGAATCACCTCCTTTCAATGAGCAGTTCTTC. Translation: CASGGLAESPPFNEQFF.

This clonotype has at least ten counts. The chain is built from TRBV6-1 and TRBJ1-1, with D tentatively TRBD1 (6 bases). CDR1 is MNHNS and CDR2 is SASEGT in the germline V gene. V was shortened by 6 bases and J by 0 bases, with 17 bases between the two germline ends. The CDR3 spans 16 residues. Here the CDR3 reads CASRPAYREMNTEAFF. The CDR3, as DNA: TGTGCCAGCAGGCCTGCCTACAGGGAAATGAACACTGAAGCTTTCTTT.

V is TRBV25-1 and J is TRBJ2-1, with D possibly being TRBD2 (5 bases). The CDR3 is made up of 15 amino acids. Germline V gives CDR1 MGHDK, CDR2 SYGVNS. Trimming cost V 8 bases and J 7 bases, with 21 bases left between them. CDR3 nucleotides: TGTGCCAGCCTTCCAACTAGGGTCGTGGGGAATGAGCAGTTCTTC. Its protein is CASLPTRVVGNEQFF. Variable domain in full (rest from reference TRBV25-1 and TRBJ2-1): EADIYQTPRYLVIGTGKKITLECSQTMGHDKMYWYQQDPGMELHLIHYSYGVNSTEKGDLSSESTVSRIRTEHFPLTLESARPSHTSQYLCASLPTRVVGNEQFFGPGTRLTVL.

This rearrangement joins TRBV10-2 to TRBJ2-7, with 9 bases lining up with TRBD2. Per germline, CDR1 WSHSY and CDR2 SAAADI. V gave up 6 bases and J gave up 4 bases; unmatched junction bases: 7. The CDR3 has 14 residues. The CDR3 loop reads CASSLAGVYYEQYF. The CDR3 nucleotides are TGCGCCAGCAGCTTAGCGGGAGTGTATTACGAGCAGTACTTC.

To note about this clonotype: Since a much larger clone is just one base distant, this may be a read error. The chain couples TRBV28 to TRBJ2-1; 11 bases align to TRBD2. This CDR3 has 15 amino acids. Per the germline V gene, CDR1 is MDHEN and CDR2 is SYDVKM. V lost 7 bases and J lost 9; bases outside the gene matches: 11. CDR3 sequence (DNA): TGTGCCAGCACCTGGACTAGCGGGTGTATGAGTGAGCAGTTCTTC. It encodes CASTWTSGCMSEQFF.

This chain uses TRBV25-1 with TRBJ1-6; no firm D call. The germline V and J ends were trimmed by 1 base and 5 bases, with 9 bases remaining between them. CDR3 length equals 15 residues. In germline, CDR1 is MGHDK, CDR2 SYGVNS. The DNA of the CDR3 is TGTGCCAGCAGTGAATTCCGGGCAGATAATTCACCCCTCCACTTT. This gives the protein CASSEFRADNSPLHF.

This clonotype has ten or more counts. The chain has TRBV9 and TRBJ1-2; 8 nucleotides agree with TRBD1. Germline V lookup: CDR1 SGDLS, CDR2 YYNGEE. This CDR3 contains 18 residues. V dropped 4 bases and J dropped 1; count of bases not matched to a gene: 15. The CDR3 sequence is CASSPQGQGANLNYGYTF. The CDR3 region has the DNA TGTGCCAGCAGCCCCCAGGGCCAGGGGGCGAACCTTAACTATGGCTACACCTTC.

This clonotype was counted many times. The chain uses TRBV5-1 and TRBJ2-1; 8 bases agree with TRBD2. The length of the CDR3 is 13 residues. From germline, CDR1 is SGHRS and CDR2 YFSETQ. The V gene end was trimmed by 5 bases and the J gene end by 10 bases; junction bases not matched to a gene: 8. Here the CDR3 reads CASRREVGAEQFF. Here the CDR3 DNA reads TGCGCCAGCAGGCGGGAGGTCGGGGCCGAGCAGTTCTTC.

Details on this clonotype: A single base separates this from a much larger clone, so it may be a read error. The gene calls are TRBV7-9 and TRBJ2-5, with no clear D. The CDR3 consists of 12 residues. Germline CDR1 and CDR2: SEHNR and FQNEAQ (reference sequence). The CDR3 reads CASSFASETRYF. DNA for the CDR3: TGTGCCAGCAGCTTTGCCTCAGAGACCCGGTACTTC.

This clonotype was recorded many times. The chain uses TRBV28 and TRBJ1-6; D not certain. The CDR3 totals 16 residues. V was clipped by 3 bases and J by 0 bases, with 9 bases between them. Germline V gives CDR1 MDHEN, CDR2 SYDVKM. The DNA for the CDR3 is TGTGCCAGCAGTTTCGTCGGGAGCTCCTATAATTCACCCCTCCACTTT. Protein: CASSFVGSSYNSPLHF.

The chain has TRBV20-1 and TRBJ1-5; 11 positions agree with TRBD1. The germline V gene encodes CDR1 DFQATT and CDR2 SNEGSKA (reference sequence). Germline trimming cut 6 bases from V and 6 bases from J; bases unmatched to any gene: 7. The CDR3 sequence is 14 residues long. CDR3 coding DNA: TGCAGTGCCACAGGGACAGGGGGGAGTCAGCCCCAGCATTTT. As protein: CSATGTGGSQPQHF.

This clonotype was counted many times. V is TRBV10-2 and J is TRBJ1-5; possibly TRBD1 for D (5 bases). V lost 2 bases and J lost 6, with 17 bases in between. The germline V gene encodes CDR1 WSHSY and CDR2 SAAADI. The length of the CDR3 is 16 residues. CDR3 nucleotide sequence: TGCGCCAGCAGTGAGGGGGAGAGGCCAGGGCTTCAGCCCCAGCATTTT. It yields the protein CASSEGERPGLQPQHF.

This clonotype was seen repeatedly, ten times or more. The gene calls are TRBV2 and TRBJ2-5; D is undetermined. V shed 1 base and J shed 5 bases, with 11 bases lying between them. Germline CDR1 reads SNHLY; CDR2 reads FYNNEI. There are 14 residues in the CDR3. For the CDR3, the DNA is TGTGCCAGCAGTGAAGTGGTAGGGCTCGAGACCCAGTACTTC. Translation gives CASSEVVGLETQYF.